One and the same sample provided the 32 T cell receptor beta chains below, sequenced in a study of blood T cell repertoires in COVID-19. Only in-frame clones appear in the TCRdb table, and some are missing; sequencing was by immunoSEQ multiplex PCR. The data hold 40,000 or so clones, with approximately 78% observed a single time. Sequencing used peripheral blood. These receptors were obtained from a man in his 60s in a cohort sampled during active COVID-19.

The chain carries TRBV2 and TRBJ2-1, with TRBD2 matching over 10 bases. CDR3 length equals 14 residues. Germline V CDR1 and CDR2: SNHLY, FYNNEI. The trim removed 11 bases at V and 4 bases at J, leaving 8 bases unmatched. This CDR3 is CAGSGTSAYNEQFF. CDR3 in DNA: TGTGCCGGAAGCGGGACTAGCGCGTACAATGAGCAGTTCTTC.

This chain connects TRBV3-1 (or the pseudogene TRBV3-2) to TRBJ1-6; 9 bases match TRBD1. The CDR3 is 15 residues long. V shed 4 bases and J 6 bases; nucleotides not matched to a gene: 4. CDR1 and CDR2 (germline): LGHDT, YNNKEL (reference sequence). The CDR3 loop reads CASSPPGQGNSPLHF. In DNA form, the CDR3 reads TGTGCCAGCAGCCCGCCGGGACAGGGTAATTCACCCCTCCACTTT.

In this sample, this clone turned up a few times. The genes are TRBV11-2 and TRBJ2-7; the match to TRBD1 covers 8 bases. J was trimmed by 1 base and V by 7 bases; bases with no gene match: 6. This CDR3 has 14 residues. Germline CDR1 reads SGHAT; CDR2 reads FQNNGV. The CDR3 is CASTGQGPSYEQYF. The CDR3 nucleotides read TGTGCCAGCACTGGACAGGGCCCATCCTACGAGCAGTACTTC.

The chain carries TRBV30 and TRBJ1-2; D unclear. Germline-derived CDR1 and CDR2 are GTSNPN and SVGIG (reference sequence). V was cut by 0 bases and J by 7 bases, with 15 bases left in between. There are 14 residues in the CDR3. CDR3 amino acids: CAWSVLSRAGGYTF. CDR3 coding DNA: TGTGCCTGGAGTGTACTGAGTCGCGCGGGTGGCTACACCTTC.

This chain joins TRBV12-5 and TRBJ2-5, with TRBD1 as a possible D gene (5 bases). The CDR3 runs to 13 residues. The germline CDR1 and CDR2 sequences are LGHNT and FRNRAP. V gave up 7 bases and J gave up 4 bases, with 13 bases separating them. Written as DNA, the CDR3 is TGTGCTAGTGCTAAGGGGCAGGGAGAGACCCAGTACTTC. The encoded protein is CASAKGQGETQYF.

This rearrangement joins TRBV6-6 to TRBJ2-6; 12 bases match TRBD1. CDR1 is MNHNY, CDR2 SVGAGI, per germline (reference sequence). There are 19 residues in the CDR3. V was clipped by 6 bases and J by 2 bases; unmatched bases: 11. The CDR3 nucleotides read TGTGCCAGCAGCTCCCCGAGGTGGGACAGGGGGCCTGGGGCCAACGTCCTGACTTTC. This sequence encodes CASSSPRWDRGPGANVLTF.

This chain uses TRBV7-6 with TRBJ1-5; D unclear. Trimming removed 1 base at V and 7 bases at J, with 11 bases between. Germline CDR1 SGHVS, CDR2 FNYEAQ. The CDR3 contains 14 residues. CDR3 loop: CASSLVMSGQPQHF. DNA for the CDR3: TGTGCCAGCAGCTTAGTTATGAGCGGGCAGCCCCAGCATTTT. Based on the CDR3 plus reference TRBV7-6 and TRBJ1-5, the full variable domain is GAGVSQSPRYKVTKRGQDVALRCDPISGHVSLYWYRQALGQGPEFLTYFNYEAQQDKSGLPNDRFSAERPEGSISTLTIQRTEQRDSAMYRCASSLVMSGQPQHFGDGTRLSIL.

The CDR3 bases are TGTGCCAGCAGTTACTCGGAGGGCGGGCCACACACAGATACGCAGTATTTT. Its protein is CASSYSEGGPHTDTQYF. This rearrangement joins TRBV6-2 or TRBV6-3 to TRBJ2-3; TRBD2 is a possible D gene (6 bases). Between the trimmed V and J ends, which lost 0 bases and 2 bases, there was a span of 15 bases. The CDR3 covers 17 residues. The germline V gene encodes CDR1 MNHEY and CDR2 SVGEGT.

V usage is TRBV19 and J usage is TRBJ2-7; weak D call: TRBD2 (5 bases). The CDR3 is 14 amino acids. Between the trimmed V and J ends, which lost 3 bases and 2 bases, there was a span of 11 bases. Germline V gene sequence: CDR1 LNHDA, CDR2 SQIVND (reference sequence). CDR3 sequence reads: CASSIRRDAYEQYF. CDR3 DNA: TGTGCCAGTAGTATTCGACGGGATGCCTACGAGCAGTACTTC.

This clone showed up just a few times. The chain joins TRBV6-6 to TRBJ2-5, with TRBD2 matching 10 bases. CDR3 length equals 15 residues. CDR1 and CDR2 from the germline V gene are MNHNY and SVGAGI (reference sequence). The V gene end was trimmed by 6 bases and the J gene end by 2 bases; junction bases not matched to a gene: 6. CDR3 sequence (DNA): TGTGCCAGCAGAGATAGAGCGGGAGGGCAAGAGACCCAGTACTTC. Translating gives CASRDRAGGQETQYF.

The rearrangement uses TRBV6-2 or TRBV6-3 and TRBJ1-5, with 7 bases identical to TRBD1. The CDR3 contains 15 residues. With V trimmed by 6 bases and J by 3 bases, 8 bases remained unmatched. Germline V lookup: CDR1 MNHEY, CDR2 SVGEGT. CDR3 nucleotide sequence: TGTGCCAGCAGCCGTGGACAGGTCGCCAATCAGCCCCAGCATTTT. Encoded protein: CASSRGQVANQPQHF.

This chain connects TRBV3-1 (or the pseudogene TRBV3-2) to TRBJ2-6; D gene unclear. The length of the CDR3 is 15 residues. Germline CDR1 LGHDT, CDR2 YNNKEL (reference sequence). V lost 6 bases and J lost 4, with 13 bases in between. The CDR3, as DNA: TGTGCCAGCAGTCCACCCGGGTTCGGGGCCAACGTCCTGACTTTC. This sequence encodes CASSPPGFGANVLTF.

In this sample, this clone turned up once. DNA of the CDR3: TGCGCCAGCAGCTTGGGGGCAGGGGGCGAGTCACCCCTCCACTTT. This translates into CASSLGAGGESPLHF. This sequence joins TRBV5-1 and TRBJ1-6; 8 nucleotides line up with TRBD1. Germline V gene lookup returns CDR1 SGHRS and CDR2 YFSETQ. Trimming at V came to 0 bases and at J to 10 bases, leaving 6 bases not matched to a gene. The CDR3 loop spans 15 amino acids.

The CDR3 DNA reads TGCAGCGTTGTAATGGGCTACTACAGGGAGACCCAGTACTTC. It specifies CSVVMGYYRETQYF. This rearrangement joins TRBV29-1 to TRBJ2-5, with D perhaps matching TRBD1 (5 bases). The V end was cut by 4 bases, the J end by 5 bases, with 17 bases between. The CDR3 is 14 residues long. Per the germline V gene, CDR1 is SQVTM and CDR2 is ANQGSEA. Supplemented by reference TRBV29-1 and TRBJ2-5, the full variable domain reads SAVISQKPSRDICQRGTSLTIQCQVDSQVTMMFWYRQQPGQSLTLIATANQGSEATYESGFVIDKFPISRPNLTFSTLTVSNMSPEDSSIYLCSVVMGYYRETQYFGPGTRLLVL.

On this clone itself: Mismatch with germline at one junction end may stem from a read error. The chain carries TRBV28 and TRBJ1-5, with a possible D match to TRBD1 (6 bases). The CDR3 runs 15 residues. Germline V gene lookup returns CDR1 MDHEN and CDR2 SYDVKM. The DNA of the CDR3 is TGTGCCAGCAGCCCGCTGGGGGGGGGCAAGCAGCCCCAGCATTTT. Amino acid sequence: CASSPLGGGKQPQHF.

V gene TRBV2 combines with J gene TRBJ1-5; D is ambiguous. CDR3 size: 15 residues. Trimming cost V 4 bases and J 1 base, with 11 bases left between them. From germline, CDR1 is SNHLY and CDR2 FYNNEI. The CDR3 DNA reads TGTGCCAGCAGTGTATCCGGGAACAGCAATCAGCCCCAGCATTTT. Encoded protein: CASSVSGNSNQPQHF. Based on the CDR3 plus reference TRBV2 and TRBJ1-5, the full variable domain is EPEVTQTPSHQVTQMGQEVILRCVPISNHLYFYWYRQILGQKVEFLVSFYNNEISEKSEIFDDQFSVERPDGSNFTLKIRSTKLEDSAMYFCASSVSGNSNQPQHFGDGTRLSIL.

The chain is built from TRBV3-1 (or the pseudogene TRBV3-2) and TRBJ1-6; D is unclear. Germline V gives CDR1 LGHDT, CDR2 YNNKEL (reference sequence). The CDR3 is 12 amino acids. Trimming stripped 5 bases from V and 9 bases from J, with 8 bases between. CDR3 DNA: TGTGCCAGCAGCGGAGATGTTTCACCCCTCCACTTT. Protein product: CASSGDVSPLHF.

This clone was detected only once. V usage is TRBV10-2 and J usage is TRBJ2-2; tentative D call: TRBD2 (6 bases). This CDR3 is built from 15 residues. The germline CDR1 and CDR2 sequences are WSHSY and SAAADI. V lost 3 bases and J lost 1, with 9 bases in between. CDR3 residues: CASSDPGRNTGELFF. CDR3 coding DNA: TGCGCCAGCAGTGACCCCGGGAGGAACACCGGGGAGCTGTTTTTT.

The chain joins TRBV27 to TRBJ1-2; TRBD1 matches 11 bases. CDR3 length: 16 amino acids. Germline V CDR1 and CDR2: MNHEY, SMNVEV (reference sequence). V lost 6 bases and J lost 8; bases outside the gene matches: 14. The CDR3 protein is CASSLTGTGGAWGYTF. The CDR3 region has the DNA TGTGCCAGCAGCCTCACCGGGACAGGGGGGGCATGGGGCTACACCTTC.

This clone was recorded a few times. The chain combines TRBV7-2 with TRBJ2-5; a weak D match, TRBD2 (7 bases). The germline CDR1 and CDR2 sequences are SGHTA and FQGNSA. The germline V and J ends were trimmed by 1 base and 8 bases, with 17 bases remaining between them. The CDR3 covers 15 residues. The CDR3 DNA reads as TGTGCCAGCAGCTTAGTGGGGGGGCGCCAGGGAACCCAGTACTTC. Its protein is CASSLVGGRQGTQYF.

This clone has just one count. The V gene is TRBV19, the J gene TRBJ2-3, with a weak D call TRBD1 (6 bases). Per germline, CDR1 LNHDA and CDR2 SQIVND (reference sequence). This CDR3 spans 14 amino acids. The V and J ends lost 5 bases and 5 bases respectively, with 14 bases between them. The CDR3 is CASSFQGTGDTQYF. In nucleotides, the CDR3 is TGTGCCAGTAGTTTTCAGGGGACGGGAGATACGCAGTATTTT. The whole variable domain, filled in from reference TRBV19 and TRBJ2-3, reads DGGITQSPKYLFRKEGQNVTLSCEQNLNHDAMYWYRQDPGQGLRLIYYSQIVNDFQKGDIAEGYSVSREKKESFPLTVTSAQKNPTAFYLCASSFQGTGDTQYFGPGTRLTVL.

This clone was counted once. A junction boundary mismatches the germline segment, possibly from a read error. The chain is built from TRBV28 and TRBJ1-1, with D possibly matching TRBD1 (6 bases). CDR3 length equals 11 residues. Germline loops: CDR1 MDHEN, CDR2 SYDVKM. This CDR3 reads CASRGTTEAFF. Written as DNA, the CDR3 is TGTGCCAGCAGGGGGACAACTGAGGCTTTCTTT.

The V and J genes are TRBV14 and TRBJ1-3; D is uncertain. The V gene lost 0 bases and the J gene lost 0 bases, with 9 bases spanning the gap. CDR3 size: 16 residues. Germline CDR1 reads SGHDN; CDR2 reads FVKESK. The CDR3 is CASSQDGQFSGNTIYF. The CDR3 DNA is TGTGCCAGCAGCCAAGATGGGCAGTTCTCTGGAAACACCATATATTTT.

The chain joins TRBV5-8 to TRBJ1-2; no clear D gene. The CDR3 loop spans 15 amino acids. CDR1 and CDR2 from the germline V gene are SGHTS and YDEGEE. Deletions cut 0 bases from V and 3 bases from J, with 12 bases between. Here the CDR3 DNA reads TGTGCCAGCAGCTTGGTCGGGAGGCCCTACTATGGCTACACCTTC. Its translation is CASSLVGRPYYGYTF. Full variable domain (missing parts from reference TRBV5-8 and TRBJ1-2): EAGVTQSPTHLIKTRGQQATLRCSPISGHTSVYWYQQALGLGLQFLLWYDEGEERNRGNFPPRFSGRQFPNYSSELNVNALELEDSALYLCASSLVGRPYYGYTFGSGTRLTVV.

The genes are TRBV5-5 and TRBJ1-2, with 8 bases fitting TRBD1. CDR3 length equals 15 residues. V was pared by 3 bases and J by 10 bases, with 14 bases of the junction left unmatched. Germline V gene sequence: CDR1 SGHKS, CDR2 YYEKEE (reference sequence). This chain's CDR3 is CASSSLTRDRGPYTF. The CDR3 DNA reads TGTGCCAGCAGCTCCCTCACGCGCGACAGGGGTCCCTACACCTTC.

This sequence joins TRBV11-2 and TRBJ1-5; 7 nucleotides line up with TRBD1. V was pared by 5 bases and J by 4 bases, with 8 bases of the junction left unmatched. Per the germline V gene, CDR1 is SGHAT and CDR2 is FQNNGV. CDR3 length: 15 residues. The CDR3 spells CASSHGTAVNQPQHF. The DNA of the CDR3 is TGTGCCAGCAGCCACGGGACAGCGGTAAATCAGCCCCAGCATTTT.

This chain connects TRBV19 to TRBJ1-3, with a possible D match to TRBD1 (5 bases). The length of the CDR3 is 16 residues. Looked up from germline, CDR1 is LNHDA and CDR2 is SQIVND (reference sequence). The V end was cut by 3 bases, the J end by 4 bases, with 16 bases between. The DNA for the CDR3 is TGTGCCAGTAGTATCGGGGGACTTCTCAAGGGAAACACCATATATTTT. Its protein product is CASSIGGLLKGNTIYF. Full variable domain (outside the CDR3, taken from reference TRBV19 and TRBJ1-3): DGGITQSPKYLFRKEGQNVTLSCEQNLNHDAMYWYRQDPGQGLRLIYYSQIVNDFQKGDIAEGYSVSREKKESFPLTVTSAQKNPTAFYLCASSIGGLLKGNTIYFGEGSWLTVV.

To note about this clone: Sequence at one end of the junction differs from germline and may be a read error. J is TRBJ1-6 and V is TRBV19; TRBD1 matches at 8 bases. Germline lookup yields CDR1 LNHDA and CDR2 SQIVND (reference sequence). The CDR3 length is 13 residues. The CDR3 DNA follows: TGTGCCAGTAGTGTAGACAGGGGTTCACCCCTCCACTTT. Its protein product is CASSVDRGSPLHF.

The rearrangement joins TRBV2 to TRBJ2-4; weak D call: TRBD1 (5 bases). The CDR3 is 13 amino acids. Trimming shortened V by 4 bases and J by 8 bases, and 12 bases separated the two germline ends. Germline CDR1 reads SNHLY; CDR2 reads FYNNEI. The CDR3 is CASSGSGWDIQYF. The CDR3 region has the DNA TGTGCCAGCAGTGGTTCAGGGTGGGACATTCAGTACTTC.

The chain combines TRBV4-1 with TRBJ2-1; TRBD2 matches at 9 bases. V gave up 0 bases and J gave up 9 bases; unmatched junction bases: 6. The CDR3 is 15 residues long. In germline, CDR1 is MGHRA, CDR2 YSYEKL. The CDR3: CASSQDSGRRSEQFF. The DNA of the CDR3 is TGCGCCAGCAGCCAAGATAGCGGGAGACGTTCTGAGCAGTTCTTC.

This clone was counted a single time. J is TRBJ2-5 and V is TRBV15, with 7 nucleotides matching TRBD1. The junction had 5 bases not matched to a gene; V was cut back by 1 base and J by 3 bases. The CDR3 extends over 15 amino acids. The V gene's germline CDR1 is LNHNV and CDR2 YYDKDF (reference sequence). The CDR3 DNA reads as TGTGCCACCAGCAGAGGGGGACAGCGAGAAGAGACCCAGTACTTC. This codes for CATSRGGQREETQYF.

This clone turned up a few times. This rearrangement joins TRBV12-3 or TRBV12-4 to TRBJ1-6; D is ambiguous. V lost 5 bases and J lost 10, with 6 bases in between. CDR3 length equals 11 residues. As DNA, the CDR3 is TGTGCCAGCAGTCCAGGCTCACCCCTCCACTTT. Translation gives CASSPGSPLHF.